A selection of T cell receptor beta chains follows, all from one sample in a study of cytomegalovirus exposure and HLA in healthy donors. The repertoire was sequenced with immunoSEQ multiplex PCR; TCRdb's copy has only in-frame clones and lacks some. The sample records tens of thousands of clones, around 81% being singletons. The source material was PBMCs. All receptors derive from a male donor in good health and CMV-seronegative. Both conserved end residues are part of each CDR3. The D gene is left open where the match is weak. Rows give clone size only sometimes, using once, few, many, or a class for an expanded clone.

>TRBV5-1|TRBJ2-3|-|-
CASSLARGGTDTQYF
TGCGCCAGCAGCTTGGCGCGGGGCGGCACAGATACGCAGTATTTT
>TRBV30|TRBJ1-5|-|-
CAWSWGDSNQPQHF
TGTGCCTGGAGTTGGGGAGATAGCAATCAGCCCCAGCATTTT
>TRBV5-1|TRBJ2-5|TRBD2|-
CASSSGLGGGAKETQYF
TGCGCCAGCAGCTCCGGATTGGGCGGGGGGGCGAAAGAGACCCAGTACTTC
>TRBV19|TRBJ2-3|TRBD2|few
CASSALAGGGFSTDTQYF
TGTGCCAGTAGTGCTCTAGCGGGAGGAGGGTTCAGCACAGATACGCAGTATTTT
>TRBV28|TRBJ1-2|-|-
CGCAMGVDYGYPF
TGTGGATGTGCGATGGGGGTGGACTATGGCTACCCCTTC
>TRBV10-1|TRBJ2-7|TRBD2|-
CASSELTATGGEQYF
TGCGCCAGCAGTGAGCTTACAGCAACGGGGGGCGAGCAGTACTTC
>TRBV20-1|TRBJ2-1|-|-
CMPRHNEQFF
TGCATGCCTAGACACAATGAGCAGTTCTTC
>TRBV28|TRBJ2-5|-|-
CASSTPSGVETQYF
TGTGCCAGCAGTACGCCATCAGGGGTTGAGACCCAGTACTTC
>TRBV30|TRBJ2-7|TRBD2|-
CAWGRLAGNYEQYF
TGTGCCTGGGGGAGACTAGCGGGAAACTACGAGCAGTACTTC
>TRBV5-1|TRBJ2-5|-|-
CASSLADRSLRSEETQYF
TGCGCCAGCAGCTTGGCCGACAGGTCTCTAAGGTCTGAAGAGACCCAGTACTTC
>TRBV28|TRBJ2-5|TRBD1|-
CASSLWKTSGTEETQYF
TGTGCCAGCAGTTTATGGAAAACCTCCGGGACAGAAGAGACCCAGTACTTC
>TRBV11-3|TRBJ2-3|-|once
CASSLDGRPGETQYF
TGTGCCAGCAGCTTAGATGGCAGGCCTGGTGAAACGCAGTATTTT
>TRBV9|TRBJ1-3|-|-
CASSVSEGAGVVGNTIYF
TGTGCCAGCAGCGTAAGTGAGGGTGCCGGCGTGGTTGGAAACACCATATATTTT
>TRBV5-4|TRBJ2-7|TRBD2|-
CASSLWDYYEQYF
TGTGCCAGCAGCTTGTGGGACTACTACGAGCAGTACTTC
>TRBV29-1|TRBJ2-1|-|-
CSVRSRNEQFF
TGCAGCGTTCGAAGCCGGAATGAGCAGTTCTTC
>TRBV28|TRBJ1-5|-|-
CASLSWGGSVDHQPQHF
TGTGCCAGTTTATCATGGGGAGGCAGTGTGGATCATCAGCCCCAGCATTTT
>TRBV10-3|TRBJ1-2|TRBD1|-
CAISTGQKNNYGYTF
TGTGCCATCAGTACGGGACAGAAAAATAACTATGGCTACACCTTC
>TRBV7-9|TRBJ2-1|TRBD1|-
CASSLGDRVDGDEQFF
TGTGCCAGCAGCTTAGGGGACAGGGTCGATGGAGATGAGCAGTTCTTC
>TRBV7-9|TRBJ1-5|TRBD1|-
CASSPTGEMGNQPQNF
TGTGCCAGCAGCCCGACAGGGGAGATGGGCAATCAGCCCCAGAATTTT
>TRBV5-1|TRBJ1-1|-|-
CASSLDTGTWTEAFF
TGCGCCAGCAGCTTGGACACAGGGACGTGGACTGAAGCTTTCTTT
>TRBV18|TRBJ1-6|TRBD1|-
CASSPGPPGRGHISPLHF
TGTGCCAGCTCACCAGGGCCCCCGGGAAGGGGGCATATTTCACCCCTCCACTTT
>TRBV10-2|TRBJ1-2|TRBD1|-
CASSGGLGGGYTF
TGCGCCAGCAGTGGGGGGTTAGGGGGCGGCTACACCTTC
>TRBV27|TRBJ2-3|TRBD2|-
CASSLRLAGVSTDTQYF
TGTGCCAGCAGTTTAAGGCTAGCGGGAGTGAGCACAGATACGCAGTATTTT
>TRBV15|TRBJ2-3|TRBD2|few
CATSRDGGEITDTQYF
TGTGCCACCAGCAGAGATGGGGGGGAAATCACAGATACGCAGTATTTT
>TRBV19|TRBJ2-7|-|-
CASSGQGNEQYF
TGTGCCAGTAGTGGCCAGGGGAACGAGCAGTACTTC
>TRBV5-8|TRBJ1-2|-|-
CASSLASGSQRYTF
TGTGCCAGCAGCTTGGCTTCAGGGTCCCAACGCTACACCTTC
>TRBV6-1|TRBJ1-4|-|-
CASTFGGVWEKLFF
TGTGCCAGCACATTTGGCGGAGTTTGGGAAAAACTGTTTTTT
>TRBV6-6|TRBJ2-2|-|-
CASSSGFTGELFF
TGTGCCAGCAGTTCAGGGTTCACCGGGGAGCTGTTTTTT
>TRBV5-1|TRBJ2-5|-|-
CASSLGVYQETQYF
TGCGCCAGCAGCTTAGGGGTCTACCAAGAGACCCAGTACTTC
>TRBV5-4|TRBJ2-7|-|once
CASSLAGTDEQYF
TGTGCCAGCAGCTTGGCCGGTACCGACGAGCAGTACTTC
>TRBV21-1|TRBJ2-7|-|-
CASRDRGLLYEQYF
TGTGCCAGCAGGGACAGGGGGTTACTCTACGAGCAGTACTTC
>TRBV7-2|TRBJ2-7|TRBD1|-
CASSPKTGSYEQYF
TGTGCCAGCAGCCCGAAGACAGGGAGCTACGAGCAGTACTTC
>TRBV21-1|TRBJ1-1|-|-
CASSKEGASFRMNTEAFF
TGTGCCAGCAGCAAAGAGGGGGCCAGTTTTAGAATGAACACTGAAGCTTTCTTT
>TRBV30|TRBJ1-5|-|-
CAWSVQDNQPQHF
TGTGCCTGGAGTGTACAGGACAATCAGCCCCAGCATTTT
>TRBV25-1|TRBJ2-3|TRBD1|-
CASSIDRGPTDTQYF
TGTGCCAGCAGTATCGACAGGGGACCCACAGATACGCAGTATTTT
>TRBV5-5|TRBJ2-5|TRBD2|once
CASSPLQPILRGGETQYF
TGTGCCAGCAGCCCCCTTCAACCGATATTGAGGGGAGGGGAGACCCAGTACTTC
>TRBV7-2|TRBJ2-7|-|-
CASSLYQNSYEQYF
TGTGCCAGCAGCTTATACCAAAACAGCTACGAGCAGTACTTC
>TRBV2|TRBJ1-1|-|few
CASSVVRVNTEAFF
TGTGCCAGCAGTGTGGTCAGGGTAAACACTGAAGCTTTCTTT
>TRBV18|TRBJ2-3|-|-
CASGPGVVGGATQYF
TGTGCCAGCGGCCCCGGCGTCGTTGGGGGGGCTACGCAGTATTTT
>TRBV6-5|TRBJ1-1|-|few
CASSPGRGISDAFF
TGTGCCAGCAGCCCCGGAAGGGGAATATCGGACGCTTTCTTT
>TRBV30|TRBJ1-1|-|-
CAWNRVAEAFF
TGTGCCTGGAACAGGGTGGCTGAAGCTTTCTTT
>TRBV13|TRBJ2-5|-|-
CASSLAASRGETQYF
TGTGCCAGCAGCTTAGCGGCATCCCGGGGGGAGACCCAGTACTTC
>TRBV28|TRBJ2-6|TRBD2|-
CASSFLAGAGSGANVLTF
TGTGCCAGCAGTTTTTTAGCGGGAGCGGGCTCTGGGGCCAACGTCCTGACTTTC
>TRBV11-3|TRBJ2-1|TRBD2|-
CASSLASSTISGRGYNEQFF
TGTGCCAGCAGCTTAGCCTCAAGTACGATTAGCGGGAGAGGTTACAATGAGCAGTTCTTC
>TRBV5-1|TRBJ1-2|-|once
CASSTESLYGYTF
TGCGCCAGCAGTACGGAGTCCCTTTATGGCTACACCTTC
>TRBV2|TRBJ2-7|TRBD2|-
CASRGGDYEQYF
TGTGCCAGCAGGGGGGGGGACTACGAGCAGTACTTC
>TRBV30|TRBJ1-2|-|-
CACLTGYGYTF
TGTGCCTGTCTAACAGGGTATGGCTACACCTTC
>TRBV5-1|TRBJ2-5|TRBD1|-
CASIEDRGKTQYF
TGCGCCAGCATCGAGGACAGGGGGAAGACCCAGTACTTC